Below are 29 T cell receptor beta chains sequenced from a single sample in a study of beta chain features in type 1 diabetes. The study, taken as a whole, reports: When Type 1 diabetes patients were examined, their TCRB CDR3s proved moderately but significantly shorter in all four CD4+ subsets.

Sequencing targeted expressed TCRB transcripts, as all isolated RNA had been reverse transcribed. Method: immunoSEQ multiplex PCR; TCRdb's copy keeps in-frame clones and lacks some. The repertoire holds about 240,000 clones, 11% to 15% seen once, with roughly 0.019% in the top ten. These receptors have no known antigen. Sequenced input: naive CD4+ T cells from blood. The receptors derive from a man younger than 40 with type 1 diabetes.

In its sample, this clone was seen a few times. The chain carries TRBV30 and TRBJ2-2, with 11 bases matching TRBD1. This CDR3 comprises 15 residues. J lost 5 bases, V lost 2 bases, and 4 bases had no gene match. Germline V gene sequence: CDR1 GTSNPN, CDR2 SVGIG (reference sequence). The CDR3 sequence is CAWSRGTGGTGELFF. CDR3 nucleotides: TGTGCCTGGAGTCGGGGGACAGGGGGAACCGGGGAGCTGTTTTTT.

For the CDR3, the DNA is TGTGCCAGCATCCAGCGGGAGTACGAGCAGTACTTC. This translates into CASIQREYEQYF. The chain recombines TRBV2 with TRBJ2-7, with 8 bases lining up with TRBD2. Germline assignment: CDR1 SNHLY and CDR2 FYNNEI. The CDR3 is 12 amino acids. J was trimmed by 4 bases and V by 7 bases; bases with no gene match: 3. The full variable domain, completed using reference TRBV2 and TRBJ2-7, is EPEVTQTPSHQVTQMGQEVILRCVPISNHLYFYWYRQILGQKVEFLVSFYNNEISEKSEIFDDQFSVERPDGSNFTLKIRSTKLEDSAMYFCASIQREYEQYFGPGTRLTVT.

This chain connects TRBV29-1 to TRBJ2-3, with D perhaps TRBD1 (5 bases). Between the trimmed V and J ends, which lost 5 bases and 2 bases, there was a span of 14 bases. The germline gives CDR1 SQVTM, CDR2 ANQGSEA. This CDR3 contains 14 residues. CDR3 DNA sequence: TGCAGCGTTACTATAGGGGCCACCACAGATACGCAGTATTTT. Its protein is CSVTIGATTDTQYF.

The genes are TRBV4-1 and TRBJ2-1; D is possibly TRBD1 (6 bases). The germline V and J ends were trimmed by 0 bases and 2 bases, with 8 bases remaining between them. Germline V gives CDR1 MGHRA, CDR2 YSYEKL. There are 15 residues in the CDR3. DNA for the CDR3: TGCGCCAGCAGCCAAGATCGGGACACCTACAATGAGCAGTTCTTC. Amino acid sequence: CASSQDRDTYNEQFF.

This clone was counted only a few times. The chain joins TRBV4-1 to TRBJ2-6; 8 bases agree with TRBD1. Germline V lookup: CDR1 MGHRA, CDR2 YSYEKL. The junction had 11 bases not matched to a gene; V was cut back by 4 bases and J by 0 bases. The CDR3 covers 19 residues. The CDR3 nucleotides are TGCGCCAGCAGCCCGCGGACAGGGTACATCTCCTCTGGGGCCAACGTCCTGACTTTC. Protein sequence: CASSPRTGYISSGANVLTF.

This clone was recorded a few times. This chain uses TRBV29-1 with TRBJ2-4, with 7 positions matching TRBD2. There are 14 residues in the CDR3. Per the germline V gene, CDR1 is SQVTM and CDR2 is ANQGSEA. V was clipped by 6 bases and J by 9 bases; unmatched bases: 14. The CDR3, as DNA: TGCAGCGTGGGACGGGGGGTCGGCAATAGCATTCAGTACTTC. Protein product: CSVGRGVGNSIQYF.

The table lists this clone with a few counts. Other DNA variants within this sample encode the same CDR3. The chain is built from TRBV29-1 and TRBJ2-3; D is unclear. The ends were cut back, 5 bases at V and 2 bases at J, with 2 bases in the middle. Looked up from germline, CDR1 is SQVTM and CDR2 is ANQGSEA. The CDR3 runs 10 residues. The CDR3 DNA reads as TGCAGCGTTTACACAGATACGCAGTATTTT. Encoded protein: CSVYTDTQYF.

The chain's CDR3 is CASSLIGAYNEQFF. The CDR3, as DNA: TGTGCCAGCAGCTTAATCGGAGCCTACAATGAGCAGTTCTTC. V gene TRBV7-2 combines with J gene TRBJ2-1, with D unclear. CDR3 length: 14 residues. V lost 2 bases and J 2 bases, leaving 7 bases between the germline ends. Germline V lookup: CDR1 SGHTA, CDR2 FQGNSA.

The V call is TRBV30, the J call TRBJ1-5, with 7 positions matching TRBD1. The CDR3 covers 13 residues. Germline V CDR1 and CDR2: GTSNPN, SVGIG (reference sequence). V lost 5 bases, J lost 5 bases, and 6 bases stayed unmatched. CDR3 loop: CAWADRVDQPQHF. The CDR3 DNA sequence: TGTGCCTGGGCAGACAGGGTGGATCAGCCCCAGCATTTT.

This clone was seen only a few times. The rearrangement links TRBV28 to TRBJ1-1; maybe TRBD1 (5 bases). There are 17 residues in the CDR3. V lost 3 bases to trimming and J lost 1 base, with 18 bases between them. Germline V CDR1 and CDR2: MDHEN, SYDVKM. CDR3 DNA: TGTGCCAGCAGTTTGATCAGGGCCGGAAGAGGGAACACTGAAGCTTTCTTT. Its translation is CASSLIRAGRGNTEAFF.

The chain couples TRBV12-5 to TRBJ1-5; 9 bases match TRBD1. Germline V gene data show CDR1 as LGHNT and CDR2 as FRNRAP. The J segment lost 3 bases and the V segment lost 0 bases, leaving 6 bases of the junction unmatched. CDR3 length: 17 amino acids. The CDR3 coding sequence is TGTGCTAGTGGTTTGGTACGCGGACAGGGGAACAATCAGCCCCAGCATTTT. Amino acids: CASGLVRGQGNNQPQHF. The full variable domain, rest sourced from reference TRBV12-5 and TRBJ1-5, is DARVTQTPRHKVTEMGQEVTMRCQPILGHNTVFWYRQTMMQGLELLAYFRNRAPLDDSGMPKDRFSAEMPDATLATLKIQPSEPRDSAVYFCASGLVRGQGNNQPQHFGDGTRLSIL.

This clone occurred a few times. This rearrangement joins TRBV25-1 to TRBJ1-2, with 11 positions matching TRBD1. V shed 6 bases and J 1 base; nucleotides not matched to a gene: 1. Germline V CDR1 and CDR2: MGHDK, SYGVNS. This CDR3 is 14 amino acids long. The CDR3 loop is CASRGQGGNYGYTF. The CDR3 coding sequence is TGTGCCAGCAGGGGACAGGGGGGTAACTATGGCTACACCTTC.

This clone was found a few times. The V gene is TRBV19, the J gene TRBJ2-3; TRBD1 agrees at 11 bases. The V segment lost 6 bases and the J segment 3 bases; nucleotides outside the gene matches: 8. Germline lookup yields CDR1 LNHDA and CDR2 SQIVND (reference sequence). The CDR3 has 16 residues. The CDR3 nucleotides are TGTGCCAGTAGCTCGACCGGGACAGGGGGAACAGATACGCAGTATTTT. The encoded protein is CASSSTGTGGTDTQYF. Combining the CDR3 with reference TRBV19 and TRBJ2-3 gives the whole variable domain DGGITQSPKYLFRKEGQNVTLSCEQNLNHDAMYWYRQDPGQGLRLIYYSQIVNDFQKGDIAEGYSVSREKKESFPLTVTSAQKNPTAFYLCASSSTGTGGTDTQYFGPGTRLTVL.

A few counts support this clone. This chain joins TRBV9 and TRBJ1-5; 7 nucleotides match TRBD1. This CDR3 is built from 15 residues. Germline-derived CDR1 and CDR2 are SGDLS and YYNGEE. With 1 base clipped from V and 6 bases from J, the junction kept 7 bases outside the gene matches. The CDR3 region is CASSVTMDRTQPQHF. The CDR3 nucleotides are TGTGCCAGCAGCGTAACTATGGACAGGACTCAGCCCCAGCATTTT.

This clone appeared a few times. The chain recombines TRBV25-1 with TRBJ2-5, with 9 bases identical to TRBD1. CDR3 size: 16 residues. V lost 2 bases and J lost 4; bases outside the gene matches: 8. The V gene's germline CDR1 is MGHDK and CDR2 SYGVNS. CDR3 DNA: TGTGCCAGCAGTGAAGGGGGACAGGGATGGGTAGAGACCCAGTACTTC. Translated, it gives CASSEGGQGWVETQYF.

CDR3 bases: TGCGCCAGCAGCGCGGGGGGCCTAGGTGAGACCCAGTACTTC. Amino acids: CASSAGGLGETQYF. The V gene is TRBV5-1, the J gene TRBJ2-5; 8 bases map to TRBD2. V dropped 4 bases and J dropped 5; count of bases not matched to a gene: 7. From germline, CDR1 is SGHRS and CDR2 YFSETQ. The CDR3 is made up of 14 amino acids.

The CDR3 protein is CASSPGQGQETQYF. The CDR3, as DNA: TGTGCCAGCAGTCCCGGACAGGGCCAAGAGACCCAGTACTTC. The J gene is TRBJ2-5, the V gene TRBV27; 8 bases map to TRBD1. Trimming removed 5 bases from V and 1 base from J; junction bases left unmatched: 3. CDR3 length: 14 amino acids. Germline CDR1 and CDR2: MNHEY and SMNVEV (reference sequence).

CDR3 protein: CASSIVQAGASGYTF. In DNA, the CDR3 is TGTGCCAGTAGTATAGTGCAGGCTGGGGCTAGTGGCTACACCTTC. J is TRBJ1-2 and V is TRBV19; possibly TRBD1 for D (5 bases). Looked up from germline, CDR1 is LNHDA and CDR2 is SQIVND (reference sequence). The CDR3 length is 15 residues. V dropped 1 base and J dropped 7 bases, with 16 bases sitting between them.

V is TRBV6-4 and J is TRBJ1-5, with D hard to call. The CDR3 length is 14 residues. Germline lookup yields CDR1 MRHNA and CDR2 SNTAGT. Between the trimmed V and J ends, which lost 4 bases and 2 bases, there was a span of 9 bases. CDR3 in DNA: TGTGCCAGCAGTGCCCCCCTAGGCAATCAGCCCCAGCATTTT. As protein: CASSAPLGNQPQHF.

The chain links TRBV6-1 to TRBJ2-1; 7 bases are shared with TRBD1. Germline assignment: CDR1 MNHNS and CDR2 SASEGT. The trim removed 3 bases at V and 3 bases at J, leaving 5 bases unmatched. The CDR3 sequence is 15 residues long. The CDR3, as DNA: TGTGCCAGCAGTGACCCCGGGACAGTCTACAATGAGCAGTTCTTC. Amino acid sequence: CASSDPGTVYNEQFF.

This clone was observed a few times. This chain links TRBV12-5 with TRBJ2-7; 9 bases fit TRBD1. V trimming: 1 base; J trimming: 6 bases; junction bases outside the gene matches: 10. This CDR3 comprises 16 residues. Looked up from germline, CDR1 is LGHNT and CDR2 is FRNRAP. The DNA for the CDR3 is TGTGCTAGTGGTTTGGCCCGGGACAGGGCCTTCTCCGAGCAGTACTTC. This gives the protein CASGLARDRAFSEQYF.

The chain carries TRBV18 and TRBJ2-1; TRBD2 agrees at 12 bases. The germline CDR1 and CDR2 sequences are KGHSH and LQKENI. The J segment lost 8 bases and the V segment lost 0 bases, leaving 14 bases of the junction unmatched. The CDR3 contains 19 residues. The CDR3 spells CASSPPFTSGRILSYEQFF. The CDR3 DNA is TGTGCCAGCTCACCACCGTTTACTAGCGGGAGGATTCTCTCTTATGAGCAGTTCTTC.

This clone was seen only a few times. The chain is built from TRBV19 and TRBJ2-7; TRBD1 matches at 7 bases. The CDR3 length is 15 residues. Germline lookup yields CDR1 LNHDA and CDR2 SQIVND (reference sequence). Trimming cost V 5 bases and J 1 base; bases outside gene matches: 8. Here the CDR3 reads CASSAAAGGSYEQYF. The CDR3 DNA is TGTGCCAGTAGTGCCGCGGCAGGGGGTTCCTACGAGCAGTACTTC. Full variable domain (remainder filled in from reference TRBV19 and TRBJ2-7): DGGITQSPKYLFRKEGQNVTLSCEQNLNHDAMYWYRQDPGQGLRLIYYSQIVNDFQKGDIAEGYSVSREKKESFPLTVTSAQKNPTAFYLCASSAAAGGSYEQYFGPGTRLTVT.

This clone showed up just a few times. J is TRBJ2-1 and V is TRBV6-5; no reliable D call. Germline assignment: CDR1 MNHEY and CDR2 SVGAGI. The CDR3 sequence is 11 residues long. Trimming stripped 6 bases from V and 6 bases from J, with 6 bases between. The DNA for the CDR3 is TGTGCCAGCAGGCGACTCAATGAGCAGTTCTTC. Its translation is CASRRLNEQFF.

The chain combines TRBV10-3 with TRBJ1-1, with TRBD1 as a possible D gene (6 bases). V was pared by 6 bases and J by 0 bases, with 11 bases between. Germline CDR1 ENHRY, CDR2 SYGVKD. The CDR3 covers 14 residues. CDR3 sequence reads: CAIRRTVMNTEAFF. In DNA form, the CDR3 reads TGTGCCATCAGGAGGACAGTTATGAACACTGAAGCTTTCTTT.

In nucleotides, the CDR3 is TGTGCCAGCAGTTACCCCCACCGAGGCACCCCAAGCGAGCAGTACTTC. This translates into CASSYPHRGTPSEQYF. The rearrangement links TRBV6-6 to TRBJ2-7; D ambiguous. CDR3 length: 16 amino acids. Germline CDR1 MNHNY, CDR2 SVGAGI (reference sequence). V gave up 2 bases and J gave up 6 bases, with 20 bases separating them.

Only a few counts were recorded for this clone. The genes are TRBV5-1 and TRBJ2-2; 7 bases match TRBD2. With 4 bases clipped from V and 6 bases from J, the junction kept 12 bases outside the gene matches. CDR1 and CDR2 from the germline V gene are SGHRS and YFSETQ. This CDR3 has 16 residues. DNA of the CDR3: TGCGCCAGCAGCCCGCGGGGGACGGGGCCTCCCGGGGAGCTGTTTTTT. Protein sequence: CASSPRGTGPPGELFF.

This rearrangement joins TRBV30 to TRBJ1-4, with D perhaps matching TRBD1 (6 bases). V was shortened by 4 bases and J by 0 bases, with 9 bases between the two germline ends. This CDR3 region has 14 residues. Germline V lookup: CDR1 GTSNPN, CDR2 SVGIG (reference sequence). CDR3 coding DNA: TGTGCCTGGACGGACAGTGCAACTAATGAAAAACTGTTTTTT. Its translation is CAWTDSATNEKLFF.

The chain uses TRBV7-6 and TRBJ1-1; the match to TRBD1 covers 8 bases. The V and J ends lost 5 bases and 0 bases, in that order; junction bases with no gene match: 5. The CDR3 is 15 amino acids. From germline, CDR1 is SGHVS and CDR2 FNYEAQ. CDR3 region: CASSTGQGLNTEAFF. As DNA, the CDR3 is TGTGCCAGCAGCACTGGACAGGGATTGAACACTGAAGCTTTCTTT.